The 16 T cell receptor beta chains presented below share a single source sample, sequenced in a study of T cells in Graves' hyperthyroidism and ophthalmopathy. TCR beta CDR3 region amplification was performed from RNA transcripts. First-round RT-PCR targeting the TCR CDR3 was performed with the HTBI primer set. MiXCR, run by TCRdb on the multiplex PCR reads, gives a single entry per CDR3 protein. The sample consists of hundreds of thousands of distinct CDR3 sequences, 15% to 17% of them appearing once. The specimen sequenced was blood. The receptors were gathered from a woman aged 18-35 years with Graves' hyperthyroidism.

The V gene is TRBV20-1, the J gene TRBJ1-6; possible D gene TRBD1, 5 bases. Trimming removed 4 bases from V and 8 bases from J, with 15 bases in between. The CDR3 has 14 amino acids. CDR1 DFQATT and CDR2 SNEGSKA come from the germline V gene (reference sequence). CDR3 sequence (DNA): TGCAGTGCTATAGGGACTCCCAGTTATTCACCCCTCCACTTT. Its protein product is CSAIGTPSYSPLHF.

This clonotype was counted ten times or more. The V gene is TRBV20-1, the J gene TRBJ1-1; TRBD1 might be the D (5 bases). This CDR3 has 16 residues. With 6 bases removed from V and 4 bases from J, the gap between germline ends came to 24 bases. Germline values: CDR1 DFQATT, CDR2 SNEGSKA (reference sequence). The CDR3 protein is CSADGLRGLRVTEAFF. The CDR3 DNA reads TGCAGTGCGGACGGGCTCCGGGGCCTCCGAGTCACTGAAGCTTTCTTT.

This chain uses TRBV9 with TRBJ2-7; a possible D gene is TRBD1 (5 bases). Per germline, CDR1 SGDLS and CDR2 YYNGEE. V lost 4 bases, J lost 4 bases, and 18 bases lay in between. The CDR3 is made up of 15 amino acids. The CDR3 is CASSPETDFTYEQYF. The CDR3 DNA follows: TGTGCCAGCAGCCCAGAGACAGATTTCACGTACGAGCAGTACTTC.

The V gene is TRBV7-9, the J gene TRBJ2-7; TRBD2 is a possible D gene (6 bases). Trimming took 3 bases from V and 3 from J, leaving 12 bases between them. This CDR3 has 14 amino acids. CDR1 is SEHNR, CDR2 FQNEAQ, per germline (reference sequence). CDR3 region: CASSFRDGGYEQYF. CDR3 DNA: TGTGCCAGCAGCTTTCGGGACGGGGGCTACGAGCAGTACTTC.

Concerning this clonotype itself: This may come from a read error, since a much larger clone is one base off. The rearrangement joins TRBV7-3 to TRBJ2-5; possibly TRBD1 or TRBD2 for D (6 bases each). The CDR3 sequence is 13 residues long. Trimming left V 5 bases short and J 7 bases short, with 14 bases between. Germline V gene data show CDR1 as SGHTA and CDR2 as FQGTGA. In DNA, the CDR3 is TGTGCCAGCAGCCCGGGGGCCGTAGGGACCCAGTACTTC. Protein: CASSPGAVGTQYF.

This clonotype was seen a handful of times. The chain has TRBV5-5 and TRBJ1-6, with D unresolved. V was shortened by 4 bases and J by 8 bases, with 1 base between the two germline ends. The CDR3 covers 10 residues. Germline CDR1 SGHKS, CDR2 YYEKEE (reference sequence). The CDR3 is CASSDSPLHF. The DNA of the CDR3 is TGTGCCAGCAGCGATTCACCCCTCCACTTT.

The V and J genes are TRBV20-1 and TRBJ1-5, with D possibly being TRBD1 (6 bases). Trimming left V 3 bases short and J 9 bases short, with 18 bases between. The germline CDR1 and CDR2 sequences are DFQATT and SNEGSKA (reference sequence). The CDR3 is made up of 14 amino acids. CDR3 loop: CSASVGGRGSPQHF. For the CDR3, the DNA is TGCAGTGCTAGCGTTGGGGGGCGGGGGTCGCCCCAGCATTTT.

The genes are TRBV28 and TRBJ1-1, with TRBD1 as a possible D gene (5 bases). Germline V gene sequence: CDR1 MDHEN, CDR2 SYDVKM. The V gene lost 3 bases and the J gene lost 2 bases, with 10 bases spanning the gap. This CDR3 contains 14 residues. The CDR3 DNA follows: TGTGCCAGCAGTTTCCAGGGACCTAACACTGAAGCTTTCTTT. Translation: CASSFQGPNTEAFF.

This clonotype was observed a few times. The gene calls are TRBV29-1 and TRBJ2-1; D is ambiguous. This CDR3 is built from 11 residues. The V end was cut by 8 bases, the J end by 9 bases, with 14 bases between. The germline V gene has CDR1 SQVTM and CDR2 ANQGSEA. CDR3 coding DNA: TGCAGCCATTCGACTGTAGCTGAGCAGTTCTTC. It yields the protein CSHSTVAEQFF.

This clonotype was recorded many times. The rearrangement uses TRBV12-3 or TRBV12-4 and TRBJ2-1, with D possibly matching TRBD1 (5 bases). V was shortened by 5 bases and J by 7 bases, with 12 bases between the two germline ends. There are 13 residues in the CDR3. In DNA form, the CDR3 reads TGTGCCAGCAGTGGGGAACAGGTGAATGAGCAGTTCTTC. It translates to CASSGEQVNEQFF.

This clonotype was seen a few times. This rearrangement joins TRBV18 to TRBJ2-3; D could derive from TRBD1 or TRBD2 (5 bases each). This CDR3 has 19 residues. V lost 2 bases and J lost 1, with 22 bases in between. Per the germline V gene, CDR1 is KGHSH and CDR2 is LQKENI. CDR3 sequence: CASSPGGLRDRVGTDTQYF. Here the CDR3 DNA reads TGTGCCAGCTCACCAGGTGGTCTCCGGGACCGTGTTGGCACAGATACGCAGTATTTT.

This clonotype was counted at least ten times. CDR3 nucleotide sequence: TGTGCCAGCAGTGAGGGACAGCCCCACGAGCAGTACTTC. It encodes CASSEGQPHEQYF. This rearrangement joins TRBV6-1 to TRBJ2-7; 7 bases fit TRBD1. This CDR3 is built from 13 residues. Germline trimming cut 3 bases from V and 5 bases from J; bases unmatched to any gene: 4. Germline V gene data show CDR1 as MNHNS and CDR2 as SASEGT.

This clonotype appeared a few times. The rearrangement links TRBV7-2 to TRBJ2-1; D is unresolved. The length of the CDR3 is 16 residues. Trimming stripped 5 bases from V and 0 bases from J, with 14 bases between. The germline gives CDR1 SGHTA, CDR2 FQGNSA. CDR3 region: CASSVRLRSSYNEQFF. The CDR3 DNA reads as TGTGCCAGCAGCGTCAGACTTAGAAGCTCCTACAATGAGCAGTTCTTC.

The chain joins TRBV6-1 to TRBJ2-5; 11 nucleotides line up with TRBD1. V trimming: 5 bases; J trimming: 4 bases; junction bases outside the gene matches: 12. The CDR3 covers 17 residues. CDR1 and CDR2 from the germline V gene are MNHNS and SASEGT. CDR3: CASSPRNTGTGGETQYF. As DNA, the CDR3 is TGTGCCAGCAGTCCGAGGAATACCGGGACAGGGGGAGAGACCCAGTACTTC.

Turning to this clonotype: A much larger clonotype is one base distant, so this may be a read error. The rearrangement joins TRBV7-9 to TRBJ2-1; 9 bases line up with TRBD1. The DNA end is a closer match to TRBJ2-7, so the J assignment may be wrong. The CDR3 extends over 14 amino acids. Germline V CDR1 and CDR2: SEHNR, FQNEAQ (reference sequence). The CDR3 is CASRLGTGYNEQYF. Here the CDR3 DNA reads TGTGCCAGCAGGCTTGGGACAGGGTACAATGAGCAGTACTTC.

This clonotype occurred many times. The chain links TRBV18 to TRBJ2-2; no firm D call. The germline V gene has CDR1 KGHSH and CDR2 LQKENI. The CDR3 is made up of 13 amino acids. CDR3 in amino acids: CATHVLETGELFF. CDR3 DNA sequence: TGTGCTACCCACGTTCTAGAGACCGGGGAGCTGTTTTTT. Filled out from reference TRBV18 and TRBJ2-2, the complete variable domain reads NAGVMQNPRHLVRRRGQEARLRCSPMKGHSHVYWYRQLPEEGLKFMVYLQKENIIDESGMPKERFSAEFPKEGPSILRIQQVVRGDSAAYFCATHVLETGELFFGEGSRLTVL.